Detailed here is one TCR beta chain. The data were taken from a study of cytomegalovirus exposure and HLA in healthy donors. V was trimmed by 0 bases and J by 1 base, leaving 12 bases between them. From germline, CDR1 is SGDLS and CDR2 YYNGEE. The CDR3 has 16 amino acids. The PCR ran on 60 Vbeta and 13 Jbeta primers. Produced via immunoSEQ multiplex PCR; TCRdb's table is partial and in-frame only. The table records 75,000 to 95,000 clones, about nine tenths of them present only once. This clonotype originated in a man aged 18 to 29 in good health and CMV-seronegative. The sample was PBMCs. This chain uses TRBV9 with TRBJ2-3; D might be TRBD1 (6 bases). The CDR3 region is CASSVGAGAGTDTQYF. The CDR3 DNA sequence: TGTGCCAGCAGCGTAGGTGCAGGGGCCGGCACAGATACGCAGTATTTT.